This T cell receptor beta chain was found in a study of patients and donors after allogeneic stem cell transplantation. CDR3 length: 13 residues. Germline CDR1 and CDR2: SEHNR and FQNEAQ (reference sequence). V was shortened by 3 bases and J by 1 base, with 4 bases between the two germline ends. TCRdb re-called the RT-PCR reads with MiXCR, one entry per CDR3 protein. The data show roughly 180,000 distinct CDR3 sequences, around two fifths seen once. This clonotype appeared many times. This chain connects TRBV7-9 to TRBJ1-5; D gene unclear. The sample was blood, either unsorted or a sorted T cell fraction (not recorded which). This receptor was obtained from a human donor who was either an allogeneic HSCT recipient or a stem cell or donor lymphocyte infusion donor (not recorded which). It is not recorded whose cells these are; they may come from a transplant donor. This CDR3 reads CASSFGSNQPQHF. The CDR3 bases are TGTGCCAGCAGCTTTGGGAGCAATCAGCCCCAGCATTTT.